One sample yielded the 3 T cell receptor beta chains listed below, sequenced in a study of metastatic and nonmetastatic thyroid tumors. Using MiXCR, TCRdb re-called clones from the PCR reads. The sample holds about 93,000 clones; 9.5% to 15% are singletons and the top ten take around 11%. No treatment had been given to any patient before thyroid surgery. The sequencing input was blood. Receptor source: a female donor with papillary thyroid cancer or a benign thyroid nodule (not recorded which). Some clones in this sample may be carry-over from other donors' samples.

This clone was recorded many times. The chain recombines TRBV11-2 with TRBJ1-1, with 7 bases matching TRBD1. Germline values: CDR1 SGHAT, CDR2 FQNNGV. The CDR3 is 14 amino acids. J was trimmed by 4 bases and V by 2 bases; bases with no gene match: 4. The CDR3 nucleotides read TGTGCCAGCAGCTTACGACAGGGTCTCACTGAAGCTTTCTTT. As protein: CASSLRQGLTEAFF.

This clone was picked up many times. Additional DNA sequences in this sample encode the identical CDR3. The rearrangement links TRBV5-1 to TRBJ1-1; D call uncertain. The CDR3 contains 13 residues. Germline V gene sequence: CDR1 SGHRS, CDR2 YFSETQ. Trimming stripped 2 bases from V and 2 bases from J, with 7 bases between. CDR3 loop: CASSLGRNTEAFF. DNA of the CDR3: TGCGCCAGCAGCTTAGGACGTAACACTGAAGCTTTCTTT.

This clone was observed many times. The CDR3 reads CASSLGLPGTGNTIYF. CDR3 sequence (DNA): TGTGCCAGCAGCTTGGGACTCCCGGGCACTGGAAACACCATATATTTT. The V gene is TRBV5-4, the J gene TRBJ1-3; D remains ambiguous. V was clipped by 0 bases and J by 2 bases, with 12 bases between them. The germline V gene has CDR1 SGHNT and CDR2 YYREEE (reference sequence). The CDR3 consists of 16 residues.